A selection of T cell receptor beta chains follows, all from one sample in a study of siplizumab effects on memory and regulatory T cells. Assay used: immunoSEQ multiplex PCR; TCRdb lists only in-frame clones, some missing. The table has some 110,000 clones, over 90% seen once. The sample was Tregs sorted from blood. These receptors all come from a human donor in good health. The CDR3 runs from the conserved cysteine through the conserved F or W. The D gene is left open where the match is weak. Some rows have no size entry. The others give once, few or many, or a class for an expanded clone.

abundance,v_gene,d_gene,j_gene,CDR3nt,CDR3aa
.,TRBV19,TRBD2,TRBJ2-7,TGTGCCAGTAGTGCTTCGGGACTAGCGGGAGTGAACGTCTACGAGCAGTACTTC,CASSASGLAGVNVYEQYF
.,TRBV27,.,TRBJ2-2,TGTGCCAGCAGTTTACAGTCTGGGATTCCGAACACCGGGGAGCTGTTTTTT,CASSLQSGIPNTGELFF
.,TRBV7-2,TRBD2,TRBJ2-1,TGTGCCAGCAGCATACTAGCGGGGGTCTGGAATGAGCAGTTCTTC,CASSILAGVWNEQFF
.,TRBV6-1,.,TRBJ1-6,TGTGCCAGCAGTGAAATCGGACGGTACGGGTCACCCCTCCACTTT,CASSEIGRYGSPLHF
few,TRBV4-1,.,TRBJ1-1,TGCGCCAGCAGCCAAGCCCGATCCATGAACACTGAAGCTTTCTTT,CASSQARSMNTEAFF
.,TRBV2,TRBD2,TRBJ2-5,TGTGCCAGCAGTGAAAGCGGGAGGATAGAGACCCAGTACTTC,CASSESGRIETQYF
once,TRBV2,.,TRBJ2-7,TGTGCCAGCAGTGAAGGACTAGGGGACAGAGCGTTC,CASSEGLGDRAF
.,TRBV7-9,.,TRBJ2-1,TGTGCCAGCAGCTTAGATACTCGGCCTTCCGGCAATGAGCAGTTCTTC,CASSLDTRPSGNEQFF
.,TRBV4-1,.,TRBJ2-3,TGCGCCAGCAGCCAAGCTCCTCCGGGACGGGTCACAGATACGCAGTATTTT,CASSQAPPGRVTDTQYF
.,TRBV6-5,TRBD2,TRBJ2-3,TGTGCCAGCAAAGGACTAGCGACAGATACGCAGTATTTT,CASKGLATDTQYF
.,TRBV6-1,.,TRBJ2-3,TGTGCCAGCCTTTCGGGCCGGCTAAGCACAGATACGCAGTATTTT,CASLSGRLSTDTQYF
.,TRBV11-2,TRBD1,TRBJ2-2,TGTGCCAGCAGCGCGACAGGGGCCGGGGAGCTGTTTTTT,CASSATGAGELFF
.,TRBV7-9,TRBD1,TRBJ1-4,TGTGCCAGCAGCTCCTGGACAGGCCTCAATGAAAAACTGTTTTTT,CASSSWTGLNEKLFF
.,TRBV29-1,.,TRBJ2-2,TGCAGCGTTTTGGGGGCCACCGGGGAGCTGTTTTTT,CSVLGATGELFF
.,TRBV6-1,.,TRBJ1-1,TGTGCCAGCAGCGGAACGGGGTGGTCGGGCACTGAAGCTTTCTTT,CASSGTGWSGTEAFF
.,TRBV2,.,TRBJ1-1,TGTGCCAGCAGGAGGGGGGAGGGCAAGGGGACTGAAGCTTTCTTT,CASRRGEGKGTEAFF
.,TRBV6-1,TRBD1,TRBJ1-2,TGTGCCAGCAGTTTCACCCGGGACAGTCTCTATGGCTACACCTTC,CASSFTRDSLYGYTF
.,TRBV7-3,TRBD2,TRBJ2-1,TGTGCCAGCAGCTTCCCCGGGACTACGCAGTTCTTC,CASSFPGTTQFF
.,TRBV5-6,.,TRBJ1-3,TGTGCCAGCAGCTTCGGACCAAGCTCTGGAAACACCATATATTTT,CASSFGPSSGNTIYF
many,TRBV18,.,TRBJ1-2,TGTGCCAGCTCACCACAACGCCAGGCTTTTAATGGCTACACCTTC,CASSPQRQAFNGYTF
.,TRBV27,.,TRBJ2-7,TGTGCCAGCAGTCGAAGGGAAGTGAACGAGCAGTACTTC,CASSRREVNEQYF
.,TRBV4-1,.,TRBJ1-6,TGCGCCAGCAGCCAAGACGTCGGCGGCTCCTATAATTCACCCCTCCACTTT,CASSQDVGGSYNSPLHF
.,TRBV5-4,.,TRBJ2-3,TGTGCCAGCAGCTCCCGAGGGTTTACAGATACGCAGTATTTT,CASSSRGFTDTQYF
.,TRBV2,TRBD1,TRBJ2-2,TGTGCCAGCAGTGTAGAGGGACAGGGGAGCACCGGGGAGCTGTTTTTT,CASSVEGQGSTGELFF
.,TRBV7-2,TRBD2,TRBJ2-7,TGTGCCAGCAGCCGCGGTGCGACTAGCGGGGACCGTGCCTACGAGCAGTACTTC,CASSRGATSGDRAYEQYF
few,TRBV30,.,TRBJ1-5,TGTGCCTGGCCGGACGGGGGAAATCAGCCCCAGCATTTT,CAWPDGGNQPQHF
few,TRBV2,TRBD1,TRBJ1-6,TGTGCCAGCACCAGGGCAGGGGGGAATTCACCCCTCCACTTT,CASTRAGGNSPLHF
.,TRBV2,TRBD1,TRBJ1-1,TGTGCCAGTCAGGGACAGCCGAACACTGAAGCTTTCTTT,CASQGQPNTEAFF